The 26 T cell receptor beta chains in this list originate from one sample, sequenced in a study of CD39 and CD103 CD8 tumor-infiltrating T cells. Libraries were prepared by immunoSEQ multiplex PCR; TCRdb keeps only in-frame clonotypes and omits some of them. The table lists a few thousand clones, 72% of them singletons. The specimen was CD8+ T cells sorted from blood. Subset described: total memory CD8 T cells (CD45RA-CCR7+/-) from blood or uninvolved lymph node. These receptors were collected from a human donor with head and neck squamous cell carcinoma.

The CDR3 here is CASSSPGGAGNTIYF. The CDR3 coding sequence is TGTGCCAGCAGCTCCCCAGGGGGCGCTGGAAACACCATATATTTT. V and J are TRBV7-9 and TRBJ1-3; 8 bases match TRBD1. The CDR3 totals 15 residues. The junction had 4 bases not matched to a gene; V was cut back by 4 bases and J by 2 bases. Germline CDR1 is SEHNR and CDR2 is FQNEAQ (reference sequence).

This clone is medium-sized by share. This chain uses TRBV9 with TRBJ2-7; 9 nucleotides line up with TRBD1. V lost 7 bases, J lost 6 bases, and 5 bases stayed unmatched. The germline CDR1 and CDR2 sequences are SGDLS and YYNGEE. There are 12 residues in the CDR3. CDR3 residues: CASGTGMVEQYF. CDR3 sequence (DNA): TGTGCCAGCGGGACAGGGATGGTCGAGCAGTACTTC. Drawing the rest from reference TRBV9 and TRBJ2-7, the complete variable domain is DSGVTQTPKHLITATGQRVTLRCSPRSGDLSVYWYQQSLDQGLQFLIQYYNGEERAKGNILERFSAQQFPDLHSELNLSSLELGDSALYFCASGTGMVEQYFGPGTRLTVT.

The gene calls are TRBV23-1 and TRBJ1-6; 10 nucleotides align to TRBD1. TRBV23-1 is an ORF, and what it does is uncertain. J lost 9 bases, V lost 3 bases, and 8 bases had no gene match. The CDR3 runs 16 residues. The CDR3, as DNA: TGCGCCAGCAGTCATCCCGGGACAGGGGTTCGTTCACCCCTCCACTTT. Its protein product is CASSHPGTGVRSPLHF.

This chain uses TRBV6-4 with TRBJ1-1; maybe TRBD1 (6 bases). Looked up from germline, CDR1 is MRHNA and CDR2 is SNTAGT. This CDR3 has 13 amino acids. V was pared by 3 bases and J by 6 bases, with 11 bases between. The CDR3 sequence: CASSETPGAEAFF. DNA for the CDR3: TGTGCCAGCAGTGAGACCCCAGGGGCTGAAGCTTTCTTT.

The CDR3 DNA is TGTGCCAGCAGCGTGGACAGGGGTAATACGCAGTATTTT. Translating it yields CASSVDRGNTQYF. The J gene is TRBJ2-3, the V gene TRBV9, with 9 positions matching TRBD1. The CDR3 spans 13 residues. The germline V gene encodes CDR1 SGDLS and CDR2 YYNGEE. V was clipped by 2 bases and J by 7 bases; unmatched bases: 2.

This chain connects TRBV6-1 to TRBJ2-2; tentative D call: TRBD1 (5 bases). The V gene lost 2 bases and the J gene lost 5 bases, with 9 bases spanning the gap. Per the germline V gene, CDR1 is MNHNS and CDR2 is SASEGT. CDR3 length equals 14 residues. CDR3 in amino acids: CASSEFRGTGELFF. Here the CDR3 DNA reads TGTGCCAGCAGTGAATTTAGGGGTACCGGGGAGCTGTTTTTT.

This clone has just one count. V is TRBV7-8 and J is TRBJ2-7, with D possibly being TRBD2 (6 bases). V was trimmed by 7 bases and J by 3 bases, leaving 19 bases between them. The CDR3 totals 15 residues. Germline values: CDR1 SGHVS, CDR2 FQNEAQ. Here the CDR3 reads CASTPEGGVGYEQYF. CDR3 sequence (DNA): TGTGCCAGCACCCCCGAAGGAGGGGTGGGCTACGAGCAGTACTTC. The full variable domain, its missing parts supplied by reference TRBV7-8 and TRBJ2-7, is GAGVSQSPRYKVAKRGQDVALRCDPISGHVSLFWYQQALGQGPEFLTYFQNEAQLDKSGLPSDRFFAERPEGSVSTLKIQRTQQEDSAVYLCASTPEGGVGYEQYFGPGTRLTVT.

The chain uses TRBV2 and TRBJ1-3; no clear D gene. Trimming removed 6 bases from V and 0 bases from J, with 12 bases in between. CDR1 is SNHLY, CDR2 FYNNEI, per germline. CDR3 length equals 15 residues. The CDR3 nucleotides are TGTGCCAGCAGGGGGTGGAGCGGCTCTGGAAACACCATATATTTT. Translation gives CASRGWSGSGNTIYF.

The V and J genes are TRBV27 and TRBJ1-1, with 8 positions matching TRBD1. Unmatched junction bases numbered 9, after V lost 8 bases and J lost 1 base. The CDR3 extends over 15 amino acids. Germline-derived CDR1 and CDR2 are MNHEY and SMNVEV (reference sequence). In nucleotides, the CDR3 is TGTGCCAGCGGGACTGGGACAGGTCCGAACACTGAAGCTTTCTTT. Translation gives CASGTGTGPNTEAFF.

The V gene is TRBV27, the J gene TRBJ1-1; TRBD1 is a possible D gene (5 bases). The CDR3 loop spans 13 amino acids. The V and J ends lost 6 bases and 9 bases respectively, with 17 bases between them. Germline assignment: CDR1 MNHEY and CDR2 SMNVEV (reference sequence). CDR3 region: CASRTTGGPKAFF. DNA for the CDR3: TGTGCCAGCAGAACCACCGGGGGACCTAAAGCTTTCTTT.

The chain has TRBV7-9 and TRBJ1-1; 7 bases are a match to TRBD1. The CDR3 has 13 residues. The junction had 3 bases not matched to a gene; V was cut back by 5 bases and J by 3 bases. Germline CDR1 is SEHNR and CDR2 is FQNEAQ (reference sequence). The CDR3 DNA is TGTGCCAGCAGCCCCCAGGGGGACACTGAAGCTTTCTTT. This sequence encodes CASSPQGDTEAFF.

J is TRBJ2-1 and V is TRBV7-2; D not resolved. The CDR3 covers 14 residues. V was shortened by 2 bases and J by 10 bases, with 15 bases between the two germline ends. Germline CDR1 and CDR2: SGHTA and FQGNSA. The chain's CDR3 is CASSLRQDLREQFF. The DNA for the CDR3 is TGTGCCAGCAGCTTACGGCAGGATCTCAGGGAGCAGTTCTTC.

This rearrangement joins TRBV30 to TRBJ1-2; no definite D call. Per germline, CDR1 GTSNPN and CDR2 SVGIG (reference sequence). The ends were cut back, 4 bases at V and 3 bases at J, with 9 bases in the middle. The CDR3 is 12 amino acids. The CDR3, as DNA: TGTGCCTGGACGATGGGAGACTATGGCTACACCTTC. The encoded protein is CAWTMGDYGYTF.

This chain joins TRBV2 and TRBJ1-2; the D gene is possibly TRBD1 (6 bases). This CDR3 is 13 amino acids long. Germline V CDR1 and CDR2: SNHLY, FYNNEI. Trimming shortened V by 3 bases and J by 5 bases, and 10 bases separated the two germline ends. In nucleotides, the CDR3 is TGTGCCAGCAGTGAGGGCAGGGGATATGGCTACACCTTC. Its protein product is CASSEGRGYGYTF.

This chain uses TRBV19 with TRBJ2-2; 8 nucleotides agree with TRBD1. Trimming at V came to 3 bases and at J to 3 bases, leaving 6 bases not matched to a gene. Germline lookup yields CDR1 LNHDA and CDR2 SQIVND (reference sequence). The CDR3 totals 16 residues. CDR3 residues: CASSIAGQGYTGELFF. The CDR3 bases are TGTGCCAGTAGTATTGCCGGACAGGGATACACCGGGGAGCTGTTTTTT. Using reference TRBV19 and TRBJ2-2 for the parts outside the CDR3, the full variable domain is DGGITQSPKYLFRKEGQNVTLSCEQNLNHDAMYWYRQDPGQGLRLIYYSQIVNDFQKGDIAEGYSVSREKKESFPLTVTSAQKNPTAFYLCASSIAGQGYTGELFFGEGSRLTVL.

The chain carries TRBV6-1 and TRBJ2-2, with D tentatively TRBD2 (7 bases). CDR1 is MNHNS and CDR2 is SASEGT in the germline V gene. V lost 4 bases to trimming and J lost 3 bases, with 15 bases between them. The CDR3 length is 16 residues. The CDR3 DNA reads TGTGCCAGCAGTGGTAGAGGGGGGGCCCACACCGGGGAGCTGTTTTTT. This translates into CASSGRGGAHTGELFF.

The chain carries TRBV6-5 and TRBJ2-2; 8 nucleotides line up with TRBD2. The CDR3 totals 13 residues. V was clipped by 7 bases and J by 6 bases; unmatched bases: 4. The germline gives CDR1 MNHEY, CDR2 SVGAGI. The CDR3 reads CASTIAGSGELFF. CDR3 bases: TGTGCCAGCACTATAGCGGGGTCCGGGGAGCTGTTTTTT.

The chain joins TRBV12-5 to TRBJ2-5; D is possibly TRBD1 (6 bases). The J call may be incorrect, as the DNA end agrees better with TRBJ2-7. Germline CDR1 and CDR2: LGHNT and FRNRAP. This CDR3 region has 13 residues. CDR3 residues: CASGWDTSYEQYF. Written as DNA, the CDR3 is TGTGCTAGTGGTTGGGACACCTCCTACGAGCAGTACTTC.

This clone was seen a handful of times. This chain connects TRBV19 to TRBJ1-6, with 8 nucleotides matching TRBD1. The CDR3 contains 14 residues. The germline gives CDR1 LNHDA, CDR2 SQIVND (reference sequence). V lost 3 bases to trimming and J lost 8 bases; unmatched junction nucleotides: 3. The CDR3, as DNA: TGTGCCAGTAGTATCCGGACAGGGTATTCACCCCTCCACTTT. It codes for CASSIRTGYSPLHF.

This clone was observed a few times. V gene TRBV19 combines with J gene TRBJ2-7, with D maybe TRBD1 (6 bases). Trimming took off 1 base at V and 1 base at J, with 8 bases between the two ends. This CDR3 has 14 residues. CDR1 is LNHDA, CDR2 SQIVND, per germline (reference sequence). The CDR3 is CASSIGGQSYEQYF. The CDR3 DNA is TGTGCCAGTAGTATAGGGGGACAATCCTACGAGCAGTACTTC.

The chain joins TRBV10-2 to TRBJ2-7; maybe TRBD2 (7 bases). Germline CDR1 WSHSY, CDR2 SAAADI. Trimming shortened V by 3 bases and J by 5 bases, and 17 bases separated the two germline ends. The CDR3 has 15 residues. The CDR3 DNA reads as TGCGCCAGCAGTGACCCTCGCGGGGGCGCGGACGAGCAGTACTTC. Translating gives CASSDPRGGADEQYF.

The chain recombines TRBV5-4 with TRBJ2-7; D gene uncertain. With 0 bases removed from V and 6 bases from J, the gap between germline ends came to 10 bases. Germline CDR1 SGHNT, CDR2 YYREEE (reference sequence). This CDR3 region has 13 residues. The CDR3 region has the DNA TGTGCCAGCAGCTTGGGGCCATCCCTCGAGCAGTACTTC. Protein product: CASSLGPSLEQYF.

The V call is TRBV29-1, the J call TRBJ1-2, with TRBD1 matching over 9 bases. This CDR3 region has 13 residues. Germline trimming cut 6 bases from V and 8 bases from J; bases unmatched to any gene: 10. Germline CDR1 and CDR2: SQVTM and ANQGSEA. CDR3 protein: CSVETGGASGYTF. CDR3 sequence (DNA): TGCAGCGTGGAAACAGGGGGCGCTTCCGGCTACACCTTC. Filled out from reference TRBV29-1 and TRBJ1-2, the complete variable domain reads SAVISQKPSRDICQRGTSLTIQCQVDSQVTMMFWYRQQPGQSLTLIATANQGSEATYESGFVIDKFPISRPNLTFSTLTVSNMSPEDSSIYLCSVETGGASGYTFGSGTRLTVV.

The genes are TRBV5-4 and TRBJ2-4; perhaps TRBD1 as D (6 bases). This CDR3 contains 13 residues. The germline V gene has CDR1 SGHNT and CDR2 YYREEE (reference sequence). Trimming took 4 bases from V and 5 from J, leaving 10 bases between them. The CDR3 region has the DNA TGTGCCAGCAGCGGCTGGACAGAAAACATTCAGTACTTC. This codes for CASSGWTENIQYF.

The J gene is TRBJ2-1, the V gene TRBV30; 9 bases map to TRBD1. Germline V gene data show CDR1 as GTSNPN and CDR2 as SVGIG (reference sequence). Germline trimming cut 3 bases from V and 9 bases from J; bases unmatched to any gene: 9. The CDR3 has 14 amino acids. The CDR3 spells CAWRTGTGLSEQFF. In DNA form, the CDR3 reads TGTGCCTGGAGGACCGGGACAGGGTTAAGTGAGCAGTTCTTC.

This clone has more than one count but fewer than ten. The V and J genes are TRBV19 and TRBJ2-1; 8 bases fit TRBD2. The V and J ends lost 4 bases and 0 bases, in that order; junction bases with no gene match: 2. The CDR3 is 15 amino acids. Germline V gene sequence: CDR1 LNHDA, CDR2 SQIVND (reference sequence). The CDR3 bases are TGTGCCAGTAGTACTAGCGGGTTCTCCTACAATGAGCAGTTCTTC. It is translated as CASSTSGFSYNEQFF.